This TCR beta chain appears in the sequencing data of a study of PD-1 blockade in classical Hodgkin lymphoma. Time point denoted: cycle 4 day 1 (C4D1), after five to seven weeks of nivolumab. Every patient experienced relapse after autologous stem cell transplantation, and brentuximab vedotin exposure varied. This table comes from immunoSEQ multiplex PCR, and its TCRdb copy is limited to in-frame clones, with some not included. The sample records tens of thousands of clones, approximately 90% being singletons. With 0 bases removed from V and 3 bases from J, the gap between germline ends came to 3 bases. CDR3 length equals 13 residues. CDR1 is SGHAT and CDR2 is FQNNGV in the germline V gene.

This chain joins TRBV11-2 and TRBJ1-5; no reliable D call. The TCR was taken from a human donor with classical Hodgkin lymphoma. This sample comprised peripheral blood mononuclear cells (PBMCs), obtained before the fourth cycle of nivolumab. The CDR3 DNA sequence: TGTGCCAGCAGCTTAGAGCTCAATCAGCCCCAGCATTTT. Translating gives CASSLELNQPQHF. Filled out from reference TRBV11-2 and TRBJ1-5, the complete variable domain reads EAGVAQSPRYKIIEKRQSVAFWCNPISGHATLYWYQQILGQGPKLLIQFQNNGVVDDSQLPKDRFSAERLKGVDSTLKIQPAKLEDSAVYLCASSLELNQPQHFGDGTRLSIL.